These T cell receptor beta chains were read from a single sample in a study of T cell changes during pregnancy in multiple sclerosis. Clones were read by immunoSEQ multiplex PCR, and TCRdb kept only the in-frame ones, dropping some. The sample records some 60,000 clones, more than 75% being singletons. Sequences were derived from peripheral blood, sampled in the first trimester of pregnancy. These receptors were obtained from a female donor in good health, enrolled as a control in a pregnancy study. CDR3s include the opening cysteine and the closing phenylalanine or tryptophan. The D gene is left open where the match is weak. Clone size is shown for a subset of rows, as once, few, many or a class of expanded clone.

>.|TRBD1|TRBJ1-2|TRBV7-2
CASSSDSGTGNGYTF
TGTGCCAGCAGCTCCGATTCCGGGACAGGGAATGGCTACACCTTC
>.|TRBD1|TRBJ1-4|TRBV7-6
CASSPRPGQSNEKLFF
TGTGCCAGCAGCCCCCGACCGGGACAGAGTAATGAAAAACTGTTTTTT
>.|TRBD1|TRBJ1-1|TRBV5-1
CASSSGTGAVMNTEAFF
TGCGCCAGCAGCTCCGGGACAGGGGCCGTCATGAACACTGAAGCTTTCTTT
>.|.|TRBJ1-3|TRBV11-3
CASSFTGTVSDDGSGNTIYF
TGTGCCAGCAGCTTCACCGGGACTGTTTCTGATGATGGCTCTGGAAACACCATATATTTT
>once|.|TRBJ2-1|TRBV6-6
CAGSLDSYNEQFF
TGTGCCGGGTCGCTAGACTCCTACAATGAGCAGTTCTTC
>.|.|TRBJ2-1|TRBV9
CASSVAQGYKQFF
TGTGCCAGCAGCGTAGCGCAGGGATACAAGCAGTTCTTC
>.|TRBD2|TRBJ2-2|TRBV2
CASTPTSGRLNTGELFF
TGTGCCAGCACTCCGACTAGCGGGAGGCTGAACACCGGGGAGCTGTTTTTT
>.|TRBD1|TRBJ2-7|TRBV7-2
CASSLGAAGGIFYEQYF
TGTGCCAGCAGCTTAGGGGCGGCAGGGGGCATTTTCTACGAGCAGTACTTC
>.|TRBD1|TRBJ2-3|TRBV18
CASSPIRGRKEDTQYF
TGTGCCAGCTCACCAATTAGGGGGCGCAAGGAAGATACGCAGTATTTT
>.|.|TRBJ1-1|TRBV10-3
CAIRGGARGRGTEAFF
TGTGCCATCAGAGGGGGGGCGCGGGGCCGGGGGACTGAAGCTTTCTTT
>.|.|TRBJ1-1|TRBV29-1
CSVDSGTEAFF
TGCAGCGTTGACAGCGGCACTGAAGCTTTCTTT
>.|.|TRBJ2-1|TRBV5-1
CASSPGLSLNNEQFF
TGCGCCAGCAGCCCGGGACTGTCGTTAAACAATGAGCAGTTCTTC
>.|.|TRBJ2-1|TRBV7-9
CASSLVETYYNEQFF
TGTGCCAGCAGCTTAGTGGAGACCTACTACAATGAGCAGTTCTTC
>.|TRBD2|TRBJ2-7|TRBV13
CASSLGAGEQYF
TGTGCCAGCAGCTTAGGAGCGGGGGAGCAGTACTTC
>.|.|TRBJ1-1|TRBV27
CASSFEKSTEAFF
TGTGCCAGCAGTTTTGAGAAGAGCACTGAAGCTTTCTTT
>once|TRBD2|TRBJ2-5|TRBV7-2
CASRRESGTQYF
TGTGCCAGCAGGCGGGAGTCAGGGACCCAGTACTTC
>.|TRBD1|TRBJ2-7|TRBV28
CASSLTGAHYEQYF
TGTGCCAGCAGTTTGACAGGGGCCCACTACGAGCAGTACTTC
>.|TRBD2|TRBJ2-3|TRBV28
CASSRAGTTDTQYF
TGTGCCAGCAGCAGAGCGGGGACCACAGATACGCAGTATTTT
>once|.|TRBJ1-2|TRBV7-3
CASSLGLNYGYTF
TGTGCCAGCAGCTTGGGACTGAACTATGGCTACACCTTC
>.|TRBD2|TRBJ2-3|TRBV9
CASSGLAGTRTDTQYF
TGTGCCAGCAGCGGTCTAGCGGGGACCCGCACAGATACGCAGTATTTT
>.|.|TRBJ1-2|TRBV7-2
CASSLVSQADNYGYTF
TGTGCCAGCAGCTTAGTGTCTCAGGCCGATAACTATGGCTACACCTTC
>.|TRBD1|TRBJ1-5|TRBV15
CATSRDEPQGATQPQHF
TGTGCCACCAGCAGAGATGAACCACAGGGGGCGACTCAGCCCCAGCATTTT
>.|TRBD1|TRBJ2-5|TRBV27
CASSLYSRGRETQYF
TGTGCCAGCAGTTTATATTCCAGGGGGCGAGAGACCCAGTACTTC
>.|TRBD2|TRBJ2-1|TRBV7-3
CASSLVAGGPNEQFF
TGTGCCAGCAGCTTAGTGGCGGGAGGGCCCAATGAGCAGTTCTTC
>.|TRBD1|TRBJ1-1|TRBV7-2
CASSSTGAHTEAFF
TGTGCCAGCAGCTCGACAGGGGCCCACACTGAAGCTTTCTTT
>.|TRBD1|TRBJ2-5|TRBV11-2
CASSLGVPGQVGETQYF
TGTGCCAGCAGCTTAGGGGTCCCGGGACAGGTGGGGGAGACCCAGTACTTC